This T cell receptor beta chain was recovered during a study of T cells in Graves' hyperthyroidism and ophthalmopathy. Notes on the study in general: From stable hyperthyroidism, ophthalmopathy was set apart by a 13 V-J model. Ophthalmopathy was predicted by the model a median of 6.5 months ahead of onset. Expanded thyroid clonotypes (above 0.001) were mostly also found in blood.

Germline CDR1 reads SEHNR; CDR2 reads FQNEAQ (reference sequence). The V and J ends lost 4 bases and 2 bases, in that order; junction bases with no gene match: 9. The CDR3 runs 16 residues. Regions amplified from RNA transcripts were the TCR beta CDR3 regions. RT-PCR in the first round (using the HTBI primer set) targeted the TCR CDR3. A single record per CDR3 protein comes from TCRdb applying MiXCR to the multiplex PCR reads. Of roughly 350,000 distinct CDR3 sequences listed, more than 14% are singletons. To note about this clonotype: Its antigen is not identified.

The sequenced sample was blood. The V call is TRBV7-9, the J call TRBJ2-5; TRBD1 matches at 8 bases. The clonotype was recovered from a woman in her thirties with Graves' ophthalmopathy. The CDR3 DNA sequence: TGTGCCAGCAGCTCCCCCCAGGGGGCTGTTCAAGAGACCCAGTACTTC. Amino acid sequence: CASSSPQGAVQETQYF.